One and the same sample provided the 31 T cell receptor beta chains below, sequenced in a study of T cells in Graves' hyperthyroidism and ophthalmopathy. Using RNA transcripts as the source, TCR beta CDR3 regions were amplified. First-round RT-PCR with HTBI primers amplified the TCR CDR3 region. MiXCR, run by TCRdb on the multiplex PCR reads, gives a single entry per CDR3 protein. The sample has fewer than 800,000 distinct CDR3 sequences, about 15% seen once; the top ten hold around 7.7%. The sequenced sample was blood. The receptors were sampled from a man aged 18 to 30 with Graves' hyperthyroidism.

This clonotype was recorded at least ten times. This sequence joins TRBV7-9 and TRBJ1-1; D not resolved. Germline lookup yields CDR1 SEHNR and CDR2 FQNEAQ (reference sequence). CDR3 length: 14 residues. Trimming stripped 3 bases from V and 1 base from J, with 9 bases between. The DNA of the CDR3 is TGTGCCAGCAGCTTTCCCGAGCGGAACACTGAAGCTTTCTTT. Translated: CASSFPERNTEAFF.

This clonotype was detected ten times or more. The chain combines TRBV28 with TRBJ2-7; 9 nucleotides match TRBD2. CDR1 and CDR2 (germline): MDHEN, SYDVKM. The CDR3 is 15 amino acids. With V trimmed by 2 bases and J by 6 bases, 8 bases remained unmatched. CDR3 nucleotide sequence: TGTGCCAGCAGTTTAGCGGGAGGGCCTTACCGCGAGCAGTACTTC. This translates into CASSLAGGPYREQYF.

This clonotype was detected ten times or more. The genes are TRBV2 and TRBJ2-7; D is uncertain. Germline V gene data show CDR1 as SNHLY and CDR2 as FYNNEI. This CDR3 has 14 residues. The germline V and J ends were trimmed by 2 bases and 0 bases, with 8 bases remaining between them. The CDR3 loop is CASSETPSSYEQYF. CDR3 sequence (DNA): TGTGCCAGCAGTGAAACCCCTAGCTCCTACGAGCAGTACTTC.

This clonotype came up many times. The V gene is TRBV27, the J gene TRBJ1-4; D call uncertain. Germline-derived CDR1 and CDR2 are MNHEY and SMNVEV (reference sequence). Trimming took off 6 bases at V and 10 bases at J, with 12 bases between the two ends. CDR3 size: 12 residues. CDR3 sequence reads: CASREASGKLFF. In nucleotides, the CDR3 is TGTGCCAGCAGGGAAGCTTCGGGAAAACTGTTTTTT.

V usage is TRBV6-1 and J usage is TRBJ2-1, with 9 bases lining up with TRBD2. The CDR3 runs to 17 residues. Germline-derived CDR1 and CDR2 are MNHNS and SASEGT. V was pared by 6 bases and J by 6 bases, with 15 bases of the junction left unmatched. CDR3 nucleotides: TGTGCCAGCAGGACCGGACGTCTAGCGGGACCCTTCAATGAGCAGTTCTTC. Its protein is CASRTGRLAGPFNEQFF.

This clonotype was detected ten times or more. The chain carries TRBV5-1 and TRBJ2-1; the match to TRBD2 covers 16 bases. The CDR3 is 17 amino acids. Germline CDR1 reads SGHRS; CDR2 reads YFSETQ. Trimming took 4 bases from V and 10 from J; bases not matched to a gene: 11. The CDR3 region is CASSPLGLAGGPGEQFF. CDR3 DNA sequence: TGCGCCAGCAGCCCCTTGGGACTAGCGGGAGGGCCAGGGGAGCAGTTCTTC.

This sequence joins TRBV28 and TRBJ1-3; perhaps TRBD1 as D (6 bases). Germline lookup yields CDR1 MDHEN and CDR2 SYDVKM. The CDR3 consists of 15 residues. Trimming took off 5 bases at V and 0 bases at J, with 11 bases between the two ends. CDR3 in amino acids: CASSPDSFSGNTIYF. CDR3 sequence (DNA): TGTGCCAGCAGTCCGGACAGCTTCTCTGGAAACACCATATATTTT.

This clonotype was recorded at least ten times. The gene calls are TRBV24-1 and TRBJ2-3; 11 bases agree with TRBD2. Germline V lookup: CDR1 KGHDR, CDR2 SFDVKD. The V and J ends lost 4 bases and 0 bases, in that order; junction bases with no gene match: 5. The CDR3 length is 17 residues. CDR3 sequence: CATSDPGTSGSTDTQYF. The CDR3 coding sequence is TGTGCCACCAGTGACCCCGGGACTAGCGGTAGCACAGATACGCAGTATTTT.

This clonotype was detected many times. The chain couples TRBV6-1 to TRBJ1-4; no clear D. Looked up from germline, CDR1 is MNHNS and CDR2 is SASEGT. This CDR3 is 15 amino acids long. Deletions cut 0 bases from V and 11 bases from J, with 16 bases between. The CDR3 DNA is TGTGCCAGCAGTGAAGCGCGTGCCCCTCTCGGGAAACTGTTTTTT. Protein: CASSEARAPLGKLFF.

This clonotype was seen many times. The rearrangement links TRBV27 to TRBJ1-2; TRBD1 is a possible D gene (5 bases). Germline CDR1 is MNHEY and CDR2 is SMNVEV (reference sequence). The CDR3 contains 13 residues. V was trimmed by 2 bases and J by 6 bases, leaving 10 bases between them. Written as DNA, the CDR3 is TGTGCCAGCAGTTTACAGGGCGGGAATGGCTACACCTTC. This codes for CASSLQGGNGYTF.

This chain joins TRBV13 and TRBJ2-3; tentatively, D is TRBD1 (5 bases). With 1 base removed from V and 4 bases from J, the gap between germline ends came to 21 bases. Germline V gene sequence: CDR1 PRHDT, CDR2 FYEKMQ (reference sequence). CDR3 length: 18 amino acids. CDR3 DNA sequence: TGTGCCAGCAGCTTAGTGGAAAGAAGGGGCACTGGGCCAGATACGCAGTATTTT. This translates into CASSLVERRGTGPDTQYF.

On this clonotype itself: A much larger clone lies one base from this, so it may be a read error. The CDR3 reads CASSLQGSEKLFF. Written as DNA, the CDR3 is TGTGCCAGCAGTCTACAGGGGAGTGAAAAACTGTTTTTT. This chain uses TRBV28 with TRBJ1-4; 7 bases align to TRBD1. Germline loops: CDR1 MDHEN, CDR2 SYDVKM. This CDR3 contains 13 residues. The trim removed 5 bases at V and 7 bases at J, leaving 4 bases unmatched.

V gene TRBV7-3 combines with J gene TRBJ2-1; the D gene is possibly TRBD1 (5 bases). Germline V gene sequence: CDR1 SGHTA, CDR2 FQGTGA. The CDR3 contains 14 residues. V was clipped by 2 bases and J by 7 bases, with 12 bases between them. In DNA form, the CDR3 reads TGTGCCAGCAGCTTACTGGGGCTGGGGAATGAGCAGTTCTTC. It codes for CASSLLGLGNEQFF.

This clonotype showed up just a few times. This rearrangement joins TRBV20-1 to TRBJ2-2; 10 bases are shared with TRBD2. Germline values: CDR1 DFQATT, CDR2 SNEGSKA (reference sequence). The CDR3 has 13 residues. V shed 5 bases and J 7 bases; nucleotides not matched to a gene: 4. The CDR3: CSARAGGIGELFF. The CDR3 DNA reads as TGCAGTGCTCGAGCGGGAGGGATCGGGGAGCTGTTTTTT.

The chain has TRBV12-5 and TRBJ2-1; TRBD2 aligns across 9 bases. After removal of 2 bases from V and 10 bases from J, the junction contained 9 bases not matched to a gene. The CDR3 has 15 amino acids. Germline CDR1 and CDR2: LGHNT and FRNRAP. The CDR3 spells CASGLRAGGPYEQFF. CDR3 nucleotide sequence: TGTGCTAGTGGTTTGAGGGCGGGAGGGCCCTACGAGCAGTTCTTC.

The CDR3 DNA follows: TGTGCCAGCAGTTTATTACGTGTGGGGCTGTTTTTT. It translates to CASSLLRVGLFF. The V call is TRBV12-3 or TRBV12-4, the J call TRBJ2-2; no firm D call. V was clipped by 2 bases and J by 13 bases, with 11 bases between them. The CDR3 has 12 amino acids.

At least ten counts were recorded for this clonotype. The chain uses TRBV28 and TRBJ1-4; 7 nucleotides align to TRBD1. The V gene end was trimmed by 5 bases and the J gene end by 0 bases; junction bases not matched to a gene: 12. There are 18 residues in the CDR3. CDR1 and CDR2 from the germline V gene are MDHEN and SYDVKM. In DNA, the CDR3 is TGTGCCAGCAGTACACCAGGGGGTAAAGGTGCAACTAATGAAAAACTGTTTTTT. Protein product: CASSTPGGKGATNEKLFF. Variable domain in full (rest from reference TRBV28 and TRBJ1-4): DVKVTQSSRYLVKRTGEKVFLECVQDMDHENMFWYRQDPGLGLRLIYFSYDVKMKEKGDIPEGYSVSREKKERFSLILESASTNQTSMYLCASSTPGGKGATNEKLFFGSGTQLSVL.

Ten or more counts support this clonotype. The V and J genes are TRBV28 and TRBJ2-7; D might be TRBD1 or TRBD2, each matching 5 bases. In germline, CDR1 is MDHEN, CDR2 SYDVKM. V was shortened by 5 bases and J by 6 bases, with 17 bases between the two germline ends. This CDR3 has 14 residues. CDR3 nucleotide sequence: TGTGCCAGCAGTACCGGGACCCTAACCTCCGAGCAGTACTTC. It codes for CASSTGTLTSEQYF. Full variable domain (missing parts from reference TRBV28 and TRBJ2-7): DVKVTQSSRYLVKRTGEKVFLECVQDMDHENMFWYRQDPGLGLRLIYFSYDVKMKEKGDIPEGYSVSREKKERFSLILESASTNQTSMYLCASSTGTLTSEQYFGPGTRLTVT.

This clonotype was observed many times. The DNA of the CDR3 is TGTGCCGCGAGAGTACAGGGCAATCAGCCCCAGCATTTT. Translating gives CAARVQGNQPQHF. The genes are TRBV30 and TRBJ1-5, with D perhaps TRBD1 (5 bases). Germline loops: CDR1 GTSNPN, CDR2 SVGIG (reference sequence). Trimming pared 8 bases from V and 2 bases from J, leaving 13 bases between. The CDR3 extends over 13 amino acids. Complete variable domain (other parts from reference TRBV30 and TRBJ1-5): SQTIHQWPATLVQPVGSPLSLECTVEGTSNPNLYWYRQAAGRGLQLLFYSVGIGQISSEVPQNLSASRPQDRQFILSSKKLLLSDSGFYLCAARVQGNQPQHFGDGTRLSIL.

The chain carries TRBV20-1 and TRBJ2-7; no firm D call. CDR3 length equals 14 residues. The germline V and J ends were trimmed by 4 bases and 0 bases, with 13 bases remaining between them. Germline V gene sequence: CDR1 DFQATT, CDR2 SNEGSKA (reference sequence). CDR3 bases: TGCAGTGCTAAAACGGGTGACGGCTCCTACGAGCAGTACTTC. As protein: CSAKTGDGSYEQYF.

This clonotype was seen a handful of times. The rearrangement joins TRBV5-1 to TRBJ1-1; D possibly corresponds to TRBD1 (6 bases). Trimming removed 4 bases at V and 4 bases at J, with 17 bases between. Germline V lookup: CDR1 SGHRS, CDR2 YFSETQ. The CDR3 spans 15 residues. The CDR3 loop is CASSVNRVEATEAFF. As DNA, the CDR3 is TGCGCCAGCAGCGTTAACAGGGTGGAGGCCACTGAAGCTTTCTTT.

The gene calls are TRBV27 and TRBJ2-1; D possibly corresponds to TRBD2 (7 bases). V was pared by 8 bases and J by 11 bases, with 25 bases between. This CDR3 has 15 residues. Germline-derived CDR1 and CDR2 are MNHEY and SMNVEV (reference sequence). Here the CDR3 reads CASEGRAGEWGQQFF. For the CDR3, the DNA is TGTGCCAGCGAGGGTCGGGCGGGGGAGTGGGGGCAGCAGTTCTTC.

In its sample, this clonotype was seen many times. The V and J genes are TRBV28 and TRBJ2-1; 8 nucleotides match TRBD2. The CDR3 covers 17 residues. Unmatched junction bases numbered 12, after V lost 8 bases and J lost 0 bases. The germline gives CDR1 MDHEN, CDR2 SYDVKM. In nucleotides, the CDR3 is TGTGCCAGCCTCCCCAGTAGCGGGGCCAGCTCCTACAATGAGCAGTTCTTC. This gives the protein CASLPSSGASSYNEQFF.

This clonotype was observed many times. The rearrangement joins TRBV6-1 to TRBJ2-3; no clear D gene. Germline CDR1 is MNHNS and CDR2 is SASEGT. Deletions cut 6 bases from V and 3 bases from J, with 16 bases between. This CDR3 contains 15 residues. The CDR3, as DNA: TGTGCCAGCAGGGCAAGGACCGAGACAACAGATACGCAGTATTTT. It is translated as CASRARTETTDTQYF.

V and J are TRBV7-6 and TRBJ1-1, with TRBD1 matching 8 bases. With 4 bases clipped from V and 4 bases from J, the junction kept 11 bases outside the gene matches. The CDR3 runs to 16 residues. Germline CDR1 and CDR2: SGHVS and FNYEAQ. The CDR3 is CASSYGTGYSGTEAFF. CDR3 coding DNA: TGTGCCAGCAGCTATGGGACAGGATATTCGGGCACTGAAGCTTTCTTT. Combining the CDR3 with reference TRBV7-6 and TRBJ1-1 gives the whole variable domain GAGVSQSPRYKVTKRGQDVALRCDPISGHVSLYWYRQALGQGPEFLTYFNYEAQQDKSGLPNDRFSAERPEGSISTLTIQRTEQRDSAMYRCASSYGTGYSGTEAFFGQGTRLTVV.

In its sample, this clonotype was seen a few times. The chain carries TRBV7-8 and TRBJ2-5; 8 bases are shared with TRBD1. V was pared by 7 bases and J by 1 base, with 8 bases of the junction left unmatched. The CDR3 spans 15 residues. From germline, CDR1 is SGHVS and CDR2 FQNEAQ. For the CDR3, the DNA is TGTGCCAGCACTAGATTTGGACAGGGCCAAGAGACCCAGTACTTC. It translates to CASTRFGQGQETQYF.

This clonotype was seen ten or more times. V and J are TRBV5-4 and TRBJ2-5; 7 bases agree with TRBD2. V shed 4 bases and J 5 bases; nucleotides not matched to a gene: 8. The CDR3 has 14 amino acids. From germline, CDR1 is SGHNT and CDR2 YYREEE (reference sequence). In DNA, the CDR3 is TGTGCCAGCAGCCCCGGAGGACTAGTGGAGACCCAGTACTTC. Protein sequence: CASSPGGLVETQYF.

This clonotype was observed a few times. Being one base from a much bigger clone, this may be a read error. The chain carries TRBV28 and TRBJ2-7, with no clear D. The V end was cut by 8 bases, the J end by 7 bases, with 21 bases between. Germline-derived CDR1 and CDR2 are MDHEN and SYDVKM. This CDR3 comprises 14 residues. The DNA of the CDR3 is TGTGCCAGCGGCCTAGATCCGTTACGTGGGGAGCAGTACTTC. This encodes CASGLDPLRGEQYF.

This clonotype was counted a few times. The chain joins TRBV9 to TRBJ2-5; no clear D gene. This CDR3 has 16 residues. V was clipped by 4 bases and J by 2 bases, with 18 bases between them. Germline assignment: CDR1 SGDLS and CDR2 YYNGEE. The CDR3 region has the DNA TGTGCCAGCAGCCGGACCGGTCGGACCTCGCAAGAGACCCAGTACTTC. Its translation is CASSRTGRTSQETQYF.

This clonotype has ten or more counts. The chain has TRBV28 and TRBJ1-5; D is unresolved. The V and J ends lost 5 bases and 6 bases respectively, with 8 bases between them. This CDR3 comprises 12 residues. Looked up from germline, CDR1 is MDHEN and CDR2 is SYDVKM. CDR3 protein: CASSLFGQPQHF. CDR3 coding DNA: TGTGCCAGCAGTCTGTTCGGTCAGCCCCAGCATTTT.

This clonotype occurred many times. The CDR3 loop reads CASSGSGDSYNEQFF. In nucleotides, the CDR3 is TGTGCCAGCAGTGGATCCGGAGACTCCTACAATGAGCAGTTCTTC. The J gene is TRBJ2-1, the V gene TRBV2, with unresolved D. The CDR3 is made up of 15 amino acids. The germline gives CDR1 SNHLY, CDR2 FYNNEI. Trimming pared 4 bases from V and 0 bases from J, leaving 10 bases between.